This TCR beta chain was obtained from a study of T cells in narcolepsy. On the study more broadly: Enrolled donors included narcolepsy type 1 or type 2 patients and healthy controls.

Looked up from germline, CDR1 is SGDLS and CDR2 is YYNGEE. The germline V and J ends were trimmed by 0 bases and 2 bases, with 8 bases remaining between them. The CDR3 is made up of 14 amino acids. Notes on the study in general: Healthy controls reportedly lacked the autoreactive clonotypes serially found in patients' blood. Autoreactive clone sequences were missing from some blood memory CD4+ repertoires. Same-patient CSF and blood CD4+ T cell clonotypes included HCRT-specific and TRIB2-specific autoreactive ones.

On this clone: Its matching antigen is unknown.

The data were produced by immunoSEQ multiplex PCR, yet TCRdb's version contains in-frame clones alone and is incomplete. The sample contains 25,000 to 35,000 clones, roughly four fifths of which appear only once. V is TRBV9 and J is TRBJ1-1, with a possible D match to TRBD1 (5 bases). Specimen: CD45RA- memory CD4+ T cells from PBMCs. The origin of this receptor is a human donor with narcolepsy. DNA for the CDR3: TGTGCCAGCAGCGTAGACGGGGGTAACACTGAAGCTTTCTTT. Translation gives CASSVDGGNTEAFF.